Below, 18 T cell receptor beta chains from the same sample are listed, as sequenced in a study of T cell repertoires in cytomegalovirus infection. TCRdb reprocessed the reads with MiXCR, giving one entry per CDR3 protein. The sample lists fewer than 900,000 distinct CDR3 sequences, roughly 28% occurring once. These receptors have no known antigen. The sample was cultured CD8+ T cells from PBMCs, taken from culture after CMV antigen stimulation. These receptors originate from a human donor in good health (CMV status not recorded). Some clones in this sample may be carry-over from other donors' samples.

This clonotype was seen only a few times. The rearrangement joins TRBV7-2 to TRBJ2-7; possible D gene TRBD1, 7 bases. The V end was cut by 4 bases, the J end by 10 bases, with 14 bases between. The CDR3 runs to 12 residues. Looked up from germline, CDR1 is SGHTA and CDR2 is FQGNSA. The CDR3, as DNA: TGTGCCAGCAGCTCCCGCAGGGGGGTTCAGTACTTC. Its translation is CASSSRRGVQYF.

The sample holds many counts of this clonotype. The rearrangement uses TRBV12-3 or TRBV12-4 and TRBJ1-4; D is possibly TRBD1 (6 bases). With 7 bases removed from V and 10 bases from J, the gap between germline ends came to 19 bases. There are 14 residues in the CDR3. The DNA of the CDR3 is TGTGCCAGCACCCCGGTGGCAGGGGAGGGAAAACTGTTTTTT. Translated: CASTPVAGEGKLFF.

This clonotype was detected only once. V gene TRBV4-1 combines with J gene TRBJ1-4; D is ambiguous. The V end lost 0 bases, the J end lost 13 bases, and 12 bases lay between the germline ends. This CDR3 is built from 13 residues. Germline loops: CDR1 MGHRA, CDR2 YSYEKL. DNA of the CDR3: TGCGCCAGCAGCCAAGATAATTGGGGAGGACTGTTTTTT. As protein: CASSQDNWGGLFF.

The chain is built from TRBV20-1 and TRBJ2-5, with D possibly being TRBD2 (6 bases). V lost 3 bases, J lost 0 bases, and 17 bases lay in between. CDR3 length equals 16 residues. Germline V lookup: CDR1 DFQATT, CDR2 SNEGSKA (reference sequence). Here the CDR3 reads CSARARGTRYQETQYF. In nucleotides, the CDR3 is TGCAGTGCTAGGGCTCGGGGGACCCGGTACCAAGAGACCCAGTACTTC.

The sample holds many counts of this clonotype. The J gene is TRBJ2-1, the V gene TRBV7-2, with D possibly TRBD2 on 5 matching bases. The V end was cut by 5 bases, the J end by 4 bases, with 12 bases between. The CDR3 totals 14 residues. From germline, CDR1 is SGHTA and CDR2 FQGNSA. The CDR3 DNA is TGTGCCAGCAGCCCATTTAGAGGGTACAATGAGCAGTTCTTC. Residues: CASSPFRGYNEQFF. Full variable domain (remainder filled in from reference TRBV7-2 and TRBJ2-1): GAGVSQSPSNKVTEKGKDVELRCDPISGHTALYWYRQSLGQGLEFLIYFQGNSAPDKSGLPSDRFSAERTGGSVSTLTIQRTQQEDSAVYLCASSPFRGYNEQFFGPGTRLTVL.

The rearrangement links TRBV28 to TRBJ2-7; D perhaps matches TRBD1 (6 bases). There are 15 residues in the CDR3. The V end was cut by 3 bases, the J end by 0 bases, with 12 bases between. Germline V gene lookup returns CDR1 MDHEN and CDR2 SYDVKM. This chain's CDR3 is CASSFEGHPSYEQYF. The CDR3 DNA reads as TGTGCCAGCAGTTTCGAGGGACATCCCTCCTACGAGCAGTACTTC.

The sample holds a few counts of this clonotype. The CDR3 coding sequence is TGTGCCAGTAGCGATACAGGAGATACGCAGTATTTT. This translates into CASSDTGDTQYF. V usage is TRBV19 and J usage is TRBJ2-3; D is perhaps TRBD1 (5 bases). Germline V lookup: CDR1 LNHDA, CDR2 SQIVND (reference sequence). The V end lost 6 bases, the J end lost 5 bases, and 9 bases lay between the germline ends. The CDR3 extends over 12 amino acids.

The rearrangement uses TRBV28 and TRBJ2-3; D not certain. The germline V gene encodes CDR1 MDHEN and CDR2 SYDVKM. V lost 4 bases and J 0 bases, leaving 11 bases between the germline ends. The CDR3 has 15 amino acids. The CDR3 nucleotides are TGTGCCAGCAGTTATCAGGCCACCAGCACAGATACGCAGTATTTT. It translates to CASSYQATSTDTQYF. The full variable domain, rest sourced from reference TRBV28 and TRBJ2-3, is DVKVTQSSRYLVKRTGEKVFLECVQDMDHENMFWYRQDPGLGLRLIYFSYDVKMKEKGDIPEGYSVSREKKERFSLILESASTNQTSMYLCASSYQATSTDTQYFGPGTRLTVL.

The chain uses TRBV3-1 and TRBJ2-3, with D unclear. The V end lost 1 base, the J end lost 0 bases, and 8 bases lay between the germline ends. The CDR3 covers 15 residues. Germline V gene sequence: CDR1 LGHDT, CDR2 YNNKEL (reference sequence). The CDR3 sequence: CASSQGFLSTDTQYF. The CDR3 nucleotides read TGTGCCAGCAGCCAAGGCTTTCTCAGCACAGATACGCAGTATTTT.

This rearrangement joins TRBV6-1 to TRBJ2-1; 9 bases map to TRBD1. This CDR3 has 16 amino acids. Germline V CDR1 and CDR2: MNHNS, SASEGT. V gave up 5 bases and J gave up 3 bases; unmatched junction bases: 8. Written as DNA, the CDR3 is TGTGCCAGCAGTTCTGGACAGGGGAAAAACTACAATGAGCAGTTCTTC. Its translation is CASSSGQGKNYNEQFF.

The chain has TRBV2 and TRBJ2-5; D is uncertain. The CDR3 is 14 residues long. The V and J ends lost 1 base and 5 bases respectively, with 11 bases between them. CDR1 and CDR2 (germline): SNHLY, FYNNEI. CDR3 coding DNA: TGTGCCAGCAGTGAAGATAAAATGGGGGAGACCCAGTACTTC. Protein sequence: CASSEDKMGETQYF.

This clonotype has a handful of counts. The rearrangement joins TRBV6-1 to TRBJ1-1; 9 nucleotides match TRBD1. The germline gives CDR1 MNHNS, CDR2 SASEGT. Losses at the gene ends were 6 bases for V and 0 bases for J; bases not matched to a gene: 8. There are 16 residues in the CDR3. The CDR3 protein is CASSVTQGAMNTEAFF. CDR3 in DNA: TGTGCCAGCAGCGTTACACAGGGGGCCATGAACACTGAAGCTTTCTTT.

CDR3 protein: CASSIKGRKSNTEAFF. As DNA, the CDR3 is TGTGCCAGTAGTATAAAGGGCAGAAAGTCGAACACTGAAGCTTTCTTT. The chain employs TRBV19 and TRBJ1-1; D unresolved. V was cut by 2 bases and J by 1 base, with 14 bases left in between. The CDR3 runs 16 residues. Germline V lookup: CDR1 LNHDA, CDR2 SQIVND (reference sequence).

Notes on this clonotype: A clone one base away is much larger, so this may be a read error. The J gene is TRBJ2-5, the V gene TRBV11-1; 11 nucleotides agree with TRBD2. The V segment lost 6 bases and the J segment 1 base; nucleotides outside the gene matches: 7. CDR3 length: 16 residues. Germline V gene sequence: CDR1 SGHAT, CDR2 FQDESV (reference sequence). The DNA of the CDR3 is TGTGCCAGCAGTCCACTAGCGGGGGACTGCCAAGAGACCCAGTACTTC. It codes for CASSPLAGDCQETQYF.

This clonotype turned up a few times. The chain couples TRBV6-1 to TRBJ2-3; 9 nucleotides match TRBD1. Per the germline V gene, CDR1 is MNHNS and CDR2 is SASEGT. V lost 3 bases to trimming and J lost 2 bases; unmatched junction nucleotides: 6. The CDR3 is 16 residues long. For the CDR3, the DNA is TGTGCCAGCAGTGAGGGACAGGGAGGGACCACAGATACGCAGTATTTT. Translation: CASSEGQGGTTDTQYF.

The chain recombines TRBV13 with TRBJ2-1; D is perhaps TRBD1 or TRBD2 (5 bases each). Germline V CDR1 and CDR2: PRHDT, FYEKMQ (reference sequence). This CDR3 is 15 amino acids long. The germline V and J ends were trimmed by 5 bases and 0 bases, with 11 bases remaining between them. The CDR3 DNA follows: TGTGCCAGCAGCGGGACCGAAAGCTCCTACAATGAGCAGTTCTTC. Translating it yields CASSGTESSYNEQFF.

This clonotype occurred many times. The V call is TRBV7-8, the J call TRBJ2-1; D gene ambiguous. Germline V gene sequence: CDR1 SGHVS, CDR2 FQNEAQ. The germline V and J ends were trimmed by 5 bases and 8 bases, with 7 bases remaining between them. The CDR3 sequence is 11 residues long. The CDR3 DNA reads TGTGCCAGCAGCCAGGCTCATGAGCAGTTCTTC. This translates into CASSQAHEQFF.

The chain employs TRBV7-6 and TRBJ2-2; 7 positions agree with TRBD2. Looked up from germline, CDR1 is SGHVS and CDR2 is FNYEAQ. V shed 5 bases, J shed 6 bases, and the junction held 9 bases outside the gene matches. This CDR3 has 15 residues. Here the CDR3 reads CASSGGRVGPGELFF. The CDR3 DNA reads TGTGCCAGCAGCGGAGGGAGGGTAGGCCCCGGGGAGCTGTTTTTT. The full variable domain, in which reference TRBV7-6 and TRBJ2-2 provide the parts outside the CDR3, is GAGVSQSPRYKVTKRGQDVALRCDPISGHVSLYWYRQALGQGPEFLTYFNYEAQQDKSGLPNDRFSAERPEGSISTLTIQRTEQRDSAMYRCASSGGRVGPGELFFGEGSRLTVL.